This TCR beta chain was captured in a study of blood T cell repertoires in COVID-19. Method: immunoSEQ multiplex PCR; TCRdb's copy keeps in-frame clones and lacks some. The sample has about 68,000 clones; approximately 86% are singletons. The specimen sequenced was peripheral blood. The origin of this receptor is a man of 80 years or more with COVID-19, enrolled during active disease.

CDR3 residues: CASSQGLNQPQHF. As DNA, the CDR3 is TGTGCCAGCAGCCAGGGACTCAATCAGCCCCAGCATTTT. J is TRBJ1-5 and V is TRBV7-7; a possible D gene is TRBD1 (5 bases). V was cut by 5 bases and J by 3 bases, with 8 bases left in between. The CDR3 extends over 13 amino acids. Germline V gives CDR1 SSHAT, CDR2 FNYEAQ (reference sequence).